This entry lists 25 T cell receptor beta chains sequenced from one sample in a study of OX40 agonist ivuxolimab in advanced cancers. Using immunoSEQ multiplex PCR, the repertoire was profiled, and TCRdb retains in-frame clones only, with some absent. The table lists around 76,000 clones, around 81% of them singletons. This sample comprised CD4+ or CD8+ T cells sorted from blood, obtained in a trial of the OX40 agonist ivuxolimab. All receptors come from an adult with an advanced solid tumor such as melanoma, head and neck, liver or kidney cancer.

The chain carries TRBV6-1 and TRBJ1-2; 8 bases are a match to TRBD1. J lost 6 bases, V lost 4 bases, and 7 bases had no gene match. The CDR3 spans 14 residues. The germline V gene has CDR1 MNHNS and CDR2 SASEGT. CDR3 in DNA: TGTGCCAGCAGTGGGGACAGGCGAAGGGATGGCTACACCTTC. Residues: CASSGDRRRDGYTF.

This rearrangement joins TRBV28 to TRBJ1-6; D ambiguous. V lost 8 bases and J 7 bases, leaving 15 bases between the germline ends. The CDR3 loop spans 14 amino acids. Germline-derived CDR1 and CDR2 are MDHEN and SYDVKM. The CDR3 spells CASLLDTLNSPLHF. DNA of the CDR3: TGTGCCAGCCTGCTTGACACGTTAAATTCACCCCTCCACTTT.

The rearrangement links TRBV5-6 to TRBJ2-1, with D possibly being TRBD1 (6 bases). The CDR3 is 13 amino acids. Germline loops: CDR1 SGHDT, CDR2 YYEEEE. With 5 bases removed from V and 5 bases from J, the gap between germline ends came to 11 bases. The chain's CDR3 is CASRIGQHNEQFF. The CDR3 bases are TGTGCCAGCAGAATCGGACAGCACAATGAGCAGTTCTTC.

The V gene is TRBV7-2, the J gene TRBJ2-3; D is perhaps TRBD1 (6 bases). Germline V gene sequence: CDR1 SGHTA, CDR2 FQGNSA. V lost 5 bases to trimming and J lost 5 bases, with 20 bases between them. The CDR3 has 16 amino acids. DNA for the CDR3: TGTGCCAGCAGCCCTCAGGGGTCTAGCCGGGGAGATACGCAGTATTTT. This gives the protein CASSPQGSSRGDTQYF.

This clone was detected only a few times. The gene calls are TRBV28 and TRBJ1-2; 7 bases match TRBD1. The V and J ends lost 4 bases and 6 bases, in that order; junction bases with no gene match: 5. The CDR3 extends over 13 amino acids. Germline-derived CDR1 and CDR2 are MDHEN and SYDVKM. CDR3 nucleotide sequence: TGTGCCAGCAGTTCCCGGGACAGAGATGGCTACACCTTC. Translating gives CASSSRDRDGYTF.

The chain recombines TRBV2 with TRBJ2-1; 10 positions match TRBD1. The CDR3 consists of 14 residues. The V segment lost 5 bases and the J segment 7 bases; nucleotides outside the gene matches: 5. Germline V gene lookup returns CDR1 SNHLY and CDR2 FYNNEI. DNA of the CDR3: TGTGCCAGCAGTTTCGACAGGGGGCGGAATGAGCAGTTCTTC. Translating gives CASSFDRGRNEQFF.

The V and J genes are TRBV10-3 and TRBJ1-1; D may be TRBD1 (6 bases). The CDR3 consists of 13 residues. V lost 4 bases, J lost 2 bases, and 8 bases lay in between. Germline V gene lookup returns CDR1 ENHRY and CDR2 SYGVKD. CDR3 amino acids: CAISVRGNTEAFF. DNA of the CDR3: TGTGCCATCAGTGTCAGGGGAAACACTGAAGCTTTCTTT.

The chain links TRBV5-6 to TRBJ2-5; possible D gene TRBD1, 5 bases. This CDR3 has 13 residues. The germline V gene has CDR1 SGHDT and CDR2 YYEEEE. Trimming stripped 0 bases from V and 3 bases from J, with 6 bases between. Written as DNA, the CDR3 is TGTGCCAGCAGCTTGGCAGGGAAAGAGACCCAGTACTTC. This sequence encodes CASSLAGKETQYF.

Within the sample, this clone is medium-sized. The chain employs TRBV13 and TRBJ2-7; D may be TRBD1 (5 bases). This CDR3 region has 14 residues. Trimming stripped 4 bases from V and 5 bases from J, with 15 bases between. CDR1 is PRHDT, CDR2 FYEKMQ, per germline (reference sequence). This CDR3 is CASSSTGFADEQYV. For the CDR3, the DNA is TGTGCCAGCAGCTCTACAGGTTTTGCTGACGAGCAGTACGTC.

This clone has only one observation. This sequence joins TRBV5-1 and TRBJ2-3; either TRBD1 or TRBD2 may fit D (5 bases each). Trimming removed 0 bases at V and 9 bases at J, with 11 bases between. CDR3 length: 13 residues. The germline V gene encodes CDR1 SGHRS and CDR2 YFSETQ. The DNA of the CDR3 is TGCGCCAGCAGCTTGGAGGGGACGCGGACGCAGTATTTT. It codes for CASSLEGTRTQYF.

This clone has only a few counts. The CDR3 sequence: CASAVGSGTDTQYF. The CDR3 DNA reads TGTGCCAGCGCTGTGGGGTCTGGCACAGATACGCAGTATTTT. The chain recombines TRBV6-5 with TRBJ2-3; no firm D call. V was shortened by 8 bases and J by 1 base, with 13 bases between the two germline ends. Germline loops: CDR1 MNHEY, CDR2 SVGAGI. The CDR3 length is 14 residues.

Note on this clone: This CDR3 is also generated by other DNA sequences in the sample. The gene calls are TRBV6-6 and TRBJ2-7, with a weak D call TRBD1 (6 bases). This CDR3 comprises 14 residues. The germline CDR1 and CDR2 sequences are MNHNY and SVGAGI (reference sequence). Between the trimmed V and J ends, which lost 5 bases and 3 bases, there was a span of 14 bases. The DNA for the CDR3 is TGTGCCAGCAGTCAGAATCAGGGGTACTACGAGCAGTACGTC. Encoded protein: CASSQNQGYYEQYV.

This clone was picked up a small number of times. The chain links TRBV7-9 to TRBJ1-3; tentative D call: TRBD1 (5 bases). Germline loops: CDR1 SEHNR, CDR2 FQNEAQ (reference sequence). The CDR3 spans 14 residues. Trimming shortened V by 5 bases and J by 2 bases, and 10 bases separated the two germline ends. The chain's CDR3 is CASSPQGAGNTIYF. CDR3 sequence (DNA): TGTGCCAGCAGCCCCCAAGGGGCTGGAAACACCATATATTTT.

Only one count was recorded for this clone. V usage is TRBV18 and J usage is TRBJ2-7, with unresolved D. Germline CDR1 and CDR2: KGHSH and LQKENI. The CDR3 totals 13 residues. V lost 0 bases, J lost 1 base, and 4 bases lay in between. The CDR3 spells CASSPPQSYEQYF. The CDR3 coding sequence is TGTGCCAGCTCACCACCCCAGTCCTACGAGCAGTACTTC.

This clone was observed a handful of times. V is TRBV10-3 and J is TRBJ2-7, with D possibly called TRBD1 or TRBD2 (7 bases each). The germline gives CDR1 ENHRY, CDR2 SYGVKD. The CDR3 has 16 residues. V gave up 3 bases and J gave up 3 bases, with 18 bases separating them. The CDR3 protein is CAISEGGGDSGYEQYF. The CDR3 DNA reads TGTGCCATCAGTGAAGGAGGGGGGGACAGCGGCTACGAGCAGTACTTC.

This chain links TRBV10-1 with TRBJ1-5; a possible D gene is TRBD1 (6 bases). The germline V gene encodes CDR1 WNHNN and CDR2 SYGVQD (reference sequence). The V gene lost 3 bases and the J gene lost 0 bases, with 12 bases spanning the gap. This CDR3 is 16 amino acids long. This CDR3 reads CASSESNRDSNQPQHF. CDR3 in DNA: TGCGCCAGCAGTGAATCAAACAGGGATAGCAATCAGCCCCAGCATTTT.

This sequence joins TRBV28 and TRBJ2-3; 7 bases match TRBD1. The germline CDR1 and CDR2 sequences are MDHEN and SYDVKM. V shed 3 bases and J 6 bases; nucleotides not matched to a gene: 3. The CDR3 is made up of 13 amino acids. CDR3 DNA sequence: TGTGCCAGCAGTTTCCAGGACAGGGATACGCAGTATTTT. Protein product: CASSFQDRDTQYF. Full variable domain (remainder filled in from reference TRBV28 and TRBJ2-3): DVKVTQSSRYLVKRTGEKVFLECVQDMDHENMFWYRQDPGLGLRLIYFSYDVKMKEKGDIPEGYSVSREKKERFSLILESASTNQTSMYLCASSFQDRDTQYFGPGTRLTVL.

Comment on this clone: In the same sample, other DNA sequences code for this CDR3. The CDR3 here is CASSMVWTTGNGYTF. CDR3 coding DNA: TGTGCCAGTAGCATGGTGTGGACAACCGGGAACGGCTACACCTTC. The V and J genes are TRBV19 and TRBJ1-2, with a tentative D call TRBD1 (5 bases). Germline V gene lookup returns CDR1 LNHDA and CDR2 SQIVND (reference sequence). The CDR3 length is 15 residues. Trimming took 6 bases from V and 8 from J, leaving 22 bases between them.

The V call is TRBV28, the J call TRBJ1-1; D is uncertain. Germline V gene sequence: CDR1 MDHEN, CDR2 SYDVKM. Trimming stripped 6 bases from V and 1 base from J, with 9 bases between. The CDR3 is 13 residues long. CDR3 protein: CASRYSENTEAFF. The CDR3 coding sequence is TGTGCCAGCAGGTACTCAGAGAACACTGAAGCTTTCTTT.

The CDR3 is CASRGDTQYF. DNA for the CDR3: TGTGCCAGCCGAGGGGATACGCAGTATTTT. V usage is TRBV2 and J usage is TRBJ2-3; D may be TRBD2 (5 bases). This CDR3 is 10 amino acids long. The germline V gene encodes CDR1 SNHLY and CDR2 FYNNEI. Trimming cost V 8 bases and J 6 bases, with 6 bases left between them. Full variable domain (missing parts from reference TRBV2 and TRBJ2-3): EPEVTQTPSHQVTQMGQEVILRCVPISNHLYFYWYRQILGQKVEFLVSFYNNEISEKSEIFDDQFSVERPDGSNFTLKIRSTKLEDSAMYFCASRGDTQYFGPGTRLTVL.

The chain carries TRBV30 and TRBJ2-1, with D perhaps assigned TRBD1 or TRBD2 (5 bases each). The germline gives CDR1 GTSNPN, CDR2 SVGIG (reference sequence). The CDR3 runs to 13 residues. With 1 base removed from V and 9 bases from J, the gap between germline ends came to 13 bases. CDR3 coding DNA: TGTGCCTGGAGTGAGGTTCGGGACGGTGAGCAGTTCTTC. This translates into CAWSEVRDGEQFF.

J is TRBJ1-6 and V is TRBV7-2, with a weak D call TRBD1 (6 bases). The ends were cut back, 10 bases at V and 6 bases at J, with 19 bases in the middle. This CDR3 spans 15 amino acids. Germline loops: CDR1 SGHTA, CDR2 FQGNSA. CDR3 nucleotides: TGTGCCACCACCCGAGGGGGACCGATTAATTCACCCCTCCACTTT. Its protein product is CATTRGGPINSPLHF.

J is TRBJ1-3 and V is TRBV5-6; D perhaps matches TRBD1 (5 bases). This CDR3 comprises 15 residues. Trimming took 4 bases from V and 3 from J, leaving 14 bases between them. Per germline, CDR1 SGHDT and CDR2 YYEEEE. The CDR3 DNA reads TGTGCCAGCAGCACCCAGGGTCTTGGTGGAAACACCATATATTTT. Its protein is CASSTQGLGGNTIYF.

The chain combines TRBV7-9 with TRBJ1-2; D is ambiguous. The CDR3 spans 12 residues. V was pared by 2 bases and J by 7 bases, with 8 bases between. Germline V gives CDR1 SEHNR, CDR2 FQNEAQ (reference sequence). CDR3 sequence (DNA): TGTGCCAGCAGCTTATGGACTACTGGCTACACCTTC. Translation: CASSLWTTGYTF. Drawing the rest from reference TRBV7-9 and TRBJ1-2, the complete variable domain is DTGVSQNPRHKITKRGQNVTFRCDPISEHNRLYWYRQTLGQGPEFLTYFQNEAQLEKSRLLSDRFSAERPKGSFSTLEIQRTEQGDSAMYLCASSLWTTGYTFGSGTRLTVV.

The chain recombines TRBV15 with TRBJ1-1; 8 nucleotides match TRBD1. This CDR3 comprises 17 residues. CDR1 and CDR2 from the germline V gene are LNHNV and YYDKDF (reference sequence). The J segment lost 1 base and the V segment lost 2 bases, leaving 9 bases of the junction unmatched. In nucleotides, the CDR3 is TGTGCCACCAGCAGACCCTATGCCGGGACAGGGAACACTGAAGCTTTCTTT. It yields the protein CATSRPYAGTGNTEAFF.